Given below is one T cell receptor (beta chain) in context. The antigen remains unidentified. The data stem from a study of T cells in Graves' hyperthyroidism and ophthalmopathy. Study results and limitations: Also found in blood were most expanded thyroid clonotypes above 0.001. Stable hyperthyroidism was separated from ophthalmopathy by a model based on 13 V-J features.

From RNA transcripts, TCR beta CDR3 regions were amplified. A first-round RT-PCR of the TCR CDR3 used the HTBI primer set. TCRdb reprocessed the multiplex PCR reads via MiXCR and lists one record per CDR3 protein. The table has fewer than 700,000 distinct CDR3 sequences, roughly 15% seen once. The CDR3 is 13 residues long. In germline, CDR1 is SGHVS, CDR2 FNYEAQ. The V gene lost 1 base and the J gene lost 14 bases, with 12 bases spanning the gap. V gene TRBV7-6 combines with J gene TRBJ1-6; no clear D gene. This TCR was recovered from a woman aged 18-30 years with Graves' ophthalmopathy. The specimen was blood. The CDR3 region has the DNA TGTGCCAGCAGCTTAGAGGTCGGAGCTTCCCTCCACTTT. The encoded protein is CASSLEVGASLHF.